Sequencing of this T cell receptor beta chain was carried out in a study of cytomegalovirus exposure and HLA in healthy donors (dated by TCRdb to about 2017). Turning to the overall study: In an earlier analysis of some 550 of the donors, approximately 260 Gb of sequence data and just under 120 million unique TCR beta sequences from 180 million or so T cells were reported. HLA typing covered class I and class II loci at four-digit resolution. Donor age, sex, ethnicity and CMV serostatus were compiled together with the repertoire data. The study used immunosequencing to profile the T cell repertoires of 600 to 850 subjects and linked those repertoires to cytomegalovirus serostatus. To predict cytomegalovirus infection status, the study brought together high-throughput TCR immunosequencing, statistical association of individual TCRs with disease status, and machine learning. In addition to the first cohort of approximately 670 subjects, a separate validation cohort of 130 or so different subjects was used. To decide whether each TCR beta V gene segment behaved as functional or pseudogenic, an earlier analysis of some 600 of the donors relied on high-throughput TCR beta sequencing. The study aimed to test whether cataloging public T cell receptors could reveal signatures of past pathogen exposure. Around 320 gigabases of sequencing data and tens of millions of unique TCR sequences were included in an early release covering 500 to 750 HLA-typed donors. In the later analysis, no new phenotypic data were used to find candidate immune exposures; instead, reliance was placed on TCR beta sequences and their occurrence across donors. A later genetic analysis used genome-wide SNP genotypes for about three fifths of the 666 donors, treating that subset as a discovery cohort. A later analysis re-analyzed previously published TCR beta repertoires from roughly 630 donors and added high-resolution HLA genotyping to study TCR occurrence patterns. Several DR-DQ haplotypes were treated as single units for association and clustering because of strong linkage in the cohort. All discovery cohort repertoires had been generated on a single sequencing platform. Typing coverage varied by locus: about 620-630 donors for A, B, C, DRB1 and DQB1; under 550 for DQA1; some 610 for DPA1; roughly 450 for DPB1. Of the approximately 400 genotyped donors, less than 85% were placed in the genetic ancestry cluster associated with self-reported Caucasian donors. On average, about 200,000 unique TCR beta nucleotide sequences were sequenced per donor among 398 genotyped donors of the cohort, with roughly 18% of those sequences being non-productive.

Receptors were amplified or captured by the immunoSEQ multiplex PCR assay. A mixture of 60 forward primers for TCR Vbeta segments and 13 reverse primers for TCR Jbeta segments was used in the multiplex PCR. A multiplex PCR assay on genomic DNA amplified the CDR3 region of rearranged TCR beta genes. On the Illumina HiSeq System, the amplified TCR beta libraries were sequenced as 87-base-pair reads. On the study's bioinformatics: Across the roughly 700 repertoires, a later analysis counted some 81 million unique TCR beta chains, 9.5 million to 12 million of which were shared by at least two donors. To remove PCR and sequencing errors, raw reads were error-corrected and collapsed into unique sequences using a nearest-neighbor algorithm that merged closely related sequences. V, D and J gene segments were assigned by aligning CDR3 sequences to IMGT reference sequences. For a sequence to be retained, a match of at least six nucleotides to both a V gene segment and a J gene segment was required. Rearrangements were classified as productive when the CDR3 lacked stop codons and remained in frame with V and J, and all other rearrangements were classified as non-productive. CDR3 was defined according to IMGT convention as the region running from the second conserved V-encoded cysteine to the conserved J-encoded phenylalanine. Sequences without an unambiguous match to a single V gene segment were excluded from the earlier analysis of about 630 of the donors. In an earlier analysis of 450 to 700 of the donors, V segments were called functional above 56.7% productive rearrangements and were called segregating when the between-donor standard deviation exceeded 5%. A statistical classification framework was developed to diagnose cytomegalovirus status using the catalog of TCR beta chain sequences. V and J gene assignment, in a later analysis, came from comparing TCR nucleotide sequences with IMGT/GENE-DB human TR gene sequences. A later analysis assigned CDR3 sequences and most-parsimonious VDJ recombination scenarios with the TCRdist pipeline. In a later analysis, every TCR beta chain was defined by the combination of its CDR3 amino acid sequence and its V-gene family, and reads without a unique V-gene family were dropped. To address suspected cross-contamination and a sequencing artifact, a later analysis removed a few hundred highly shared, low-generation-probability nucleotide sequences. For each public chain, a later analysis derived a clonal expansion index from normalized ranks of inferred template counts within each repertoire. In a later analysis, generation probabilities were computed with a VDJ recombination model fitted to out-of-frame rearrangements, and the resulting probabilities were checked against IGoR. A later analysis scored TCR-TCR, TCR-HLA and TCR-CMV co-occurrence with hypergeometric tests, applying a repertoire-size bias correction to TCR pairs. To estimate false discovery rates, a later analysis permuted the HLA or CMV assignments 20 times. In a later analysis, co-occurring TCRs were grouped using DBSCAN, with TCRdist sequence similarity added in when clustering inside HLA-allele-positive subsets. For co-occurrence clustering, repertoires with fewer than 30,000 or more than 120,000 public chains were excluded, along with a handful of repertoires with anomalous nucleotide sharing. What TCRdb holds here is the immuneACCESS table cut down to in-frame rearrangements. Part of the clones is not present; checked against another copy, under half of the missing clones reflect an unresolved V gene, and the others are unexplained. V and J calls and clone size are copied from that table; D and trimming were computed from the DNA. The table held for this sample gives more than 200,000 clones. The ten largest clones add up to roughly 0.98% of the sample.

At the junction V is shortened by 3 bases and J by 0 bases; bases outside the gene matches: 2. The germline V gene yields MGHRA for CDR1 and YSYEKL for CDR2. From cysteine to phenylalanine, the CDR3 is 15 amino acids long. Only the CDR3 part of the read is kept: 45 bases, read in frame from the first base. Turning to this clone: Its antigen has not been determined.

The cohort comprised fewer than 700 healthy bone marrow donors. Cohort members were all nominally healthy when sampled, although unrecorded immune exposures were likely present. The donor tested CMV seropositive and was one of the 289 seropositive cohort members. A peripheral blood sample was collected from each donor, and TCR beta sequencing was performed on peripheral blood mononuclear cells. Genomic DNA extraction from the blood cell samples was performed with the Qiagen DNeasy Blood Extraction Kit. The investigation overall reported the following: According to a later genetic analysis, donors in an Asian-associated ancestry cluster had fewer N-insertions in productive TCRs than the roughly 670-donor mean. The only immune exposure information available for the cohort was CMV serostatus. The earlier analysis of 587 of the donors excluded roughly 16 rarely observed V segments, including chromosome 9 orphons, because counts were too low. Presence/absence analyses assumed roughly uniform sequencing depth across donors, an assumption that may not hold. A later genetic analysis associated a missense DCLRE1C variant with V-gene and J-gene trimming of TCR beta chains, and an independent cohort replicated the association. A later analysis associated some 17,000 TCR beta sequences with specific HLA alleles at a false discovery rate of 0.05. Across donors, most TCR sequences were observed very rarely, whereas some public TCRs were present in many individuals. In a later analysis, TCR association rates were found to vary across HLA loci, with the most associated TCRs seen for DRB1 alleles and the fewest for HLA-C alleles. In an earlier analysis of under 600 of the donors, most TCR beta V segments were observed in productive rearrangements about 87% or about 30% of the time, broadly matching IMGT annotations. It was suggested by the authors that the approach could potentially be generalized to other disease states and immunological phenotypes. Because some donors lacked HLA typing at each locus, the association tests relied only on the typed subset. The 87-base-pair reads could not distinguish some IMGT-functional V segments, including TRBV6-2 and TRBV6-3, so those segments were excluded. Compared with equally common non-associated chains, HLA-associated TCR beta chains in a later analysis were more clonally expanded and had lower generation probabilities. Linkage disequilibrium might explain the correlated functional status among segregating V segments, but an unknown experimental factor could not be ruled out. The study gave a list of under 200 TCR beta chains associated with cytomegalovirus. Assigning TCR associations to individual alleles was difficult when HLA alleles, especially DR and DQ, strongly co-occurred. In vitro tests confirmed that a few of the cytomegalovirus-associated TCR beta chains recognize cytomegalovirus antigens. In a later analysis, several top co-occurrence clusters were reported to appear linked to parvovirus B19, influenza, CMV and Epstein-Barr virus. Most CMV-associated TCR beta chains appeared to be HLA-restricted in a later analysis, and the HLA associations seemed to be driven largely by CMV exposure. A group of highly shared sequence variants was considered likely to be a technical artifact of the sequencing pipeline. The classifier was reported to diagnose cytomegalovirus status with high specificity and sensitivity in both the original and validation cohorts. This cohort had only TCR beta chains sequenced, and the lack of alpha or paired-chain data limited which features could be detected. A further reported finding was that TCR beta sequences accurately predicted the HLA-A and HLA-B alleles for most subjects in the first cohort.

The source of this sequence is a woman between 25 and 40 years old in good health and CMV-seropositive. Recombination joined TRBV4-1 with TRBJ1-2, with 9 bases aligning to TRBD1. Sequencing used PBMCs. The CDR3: CASSQGQGTNYGYTF. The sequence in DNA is TGCGCCAGCAGCCAGGGACAGGGTACTAACTATGGCTACACCTTC.